This T cell receptor beta chain was identified during a study of blood T cell repertoires in COVID-19. The CDR3 consists of 14 residues. Per germline, CDR1 MNHEY and CDR2 SMNVEV (reference sequence). V was clipped by 2 bases and J by 0 bases, with 8 bases between them. Assay: immunoSEQ multiplex PCR; the TCRdb copy retains only in-frame clones and omits some. Among 230,000 or so clones listed, about 87% were seen once. Sequenced sample: PBMCs or T cells enriched from blood (not recorded which). The TCR sequence derives from a woman in her 30s who had recovered from COVID-19. The chain has TRBV27 and TRBJ2-7; a possible D gene is TRBD1 (5 bases). CDR3 sequence reads: CASSLLDTSYEQYF. CDR3 nucleotides: TGTGCCAGCAGTTTACTGGACACCTCCTACGAGCAGTACTTC.